This is a list of T cell receptor beta chains from one sample in a study of blood T cell repertoires in COVID-19. Profiling relied on immunoSEQ multiplex PCR, and the TCRdb table lists in-frame clones only, not all of them. The profile shows just under 350,000 clones, under 95% of them singletons. Specimen: peripheral blood. These receptor sequences come from a woman aged 18-30 years who had recovered from COVID-19. The CDR3 runs from the conserved cysteine through the conserved F or W. Fields, in order: V gene, J gene, CDR3 protein.

v_call: TRBV19
j_call: TRBJ1-4
cdr3_aa: CASSMTGLPPANEKLFF

v_call: TRBV5-6
j_call: TRBJ1-1
cdr3_aa: CASLDRMDTEAFF

v_call: TRBV15
j_call: TRBJ1-4
cdr3_aa: CATSRSRTASYNEKLFF

v_call: TRBV2
j_call: TRBJ1-2
cdr3_aa: CASGSGVNYGYTF

v_call: TRBV4-3
j_call: TRBJ2-1
cdr3_aa: CASSLHRWNEQFF

v_call: TRBV27
j_call: TRBJ1-3
cdr3_aa: CASSLSKGALNTIYF

v_call: TRBV11-3
j_call: TRBJ2-1
cdr3_aa: CASSLTSLSNEQFF

v_call: TRBV29-1
j_call: TRBJ2-1
cdr3_aa: CSVQGQGAWNEQFF

v_call: TRBV5-1
j_call: TRBJ2-1
cdr3_aa: CASSFGTGRGEQFF

v_call: TRBV6-5
j_call: TRBJ2-5
cdr3_aa: CASSRTGRETQYF

v_call: TRBV14
j_call: TRBJ2-1
cdr3_aa: CASSPILAGHNEQFF

v_call: TRBV6-5
j_call: TRBJ1-6
cdr3_aa: CASSSRTGVSSPLHF

v_call: TRBV18
j_call: TRBJ2-5
cdr3_aa: CASSPDREGTQYF

v_call: TRBV5-5
j_call: TRBJ1-1
cdr3_aa: CASSLEGGLTEAFF

v_call: TRBV10-3
j_call: TRBJ2-5
cdr3_aa: CAIRPAGGRETQYF